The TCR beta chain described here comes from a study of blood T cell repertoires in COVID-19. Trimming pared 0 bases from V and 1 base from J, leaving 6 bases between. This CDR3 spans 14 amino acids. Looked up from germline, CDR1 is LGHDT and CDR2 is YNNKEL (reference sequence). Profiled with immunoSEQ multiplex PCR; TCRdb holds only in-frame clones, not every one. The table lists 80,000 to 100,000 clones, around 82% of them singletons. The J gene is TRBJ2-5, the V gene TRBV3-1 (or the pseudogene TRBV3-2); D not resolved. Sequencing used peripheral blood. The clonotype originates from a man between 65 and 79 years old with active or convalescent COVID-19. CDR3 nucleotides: TGTGCCAGCAGCCAAGATACCGGCCAAGAGACCCAGTACTTC. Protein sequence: CASSQDTGQETQYF.